Many counts were recorded for the clone carrying this T cell receptor beta chain. MiXCR, run by TCRdb on the RT-PCR reads, gives a single entry per CDR3 protein. Of more than 550,000 distinct CDR3 sequences detected, 14% appear once; the ten largest clones hold roughly 3.9%. Germline lookup yields CDR1 MNHEY and CDR2 SVGAGI. The CDR3 covers 19 residues. Trimming at V came to 0 bases and at J to 3 bases, leaving 11 bases not matched to a gene. The chain carries TRBV6-5 and TRBJ2-3; 11 bases match TRBD2. Sequences were obtained from memory CD4+ T cells from blood. This TCR was sampled from a female donor in good health, serving as a healthy control. CDR3: CASSYSALSGGASTDTQYF. The CDR3 nucleotides read TGTGCCAGCAGTTACTCTGCGCTTAGCGGGGGGGCTAGTACAGATACGCAGTATTTT.